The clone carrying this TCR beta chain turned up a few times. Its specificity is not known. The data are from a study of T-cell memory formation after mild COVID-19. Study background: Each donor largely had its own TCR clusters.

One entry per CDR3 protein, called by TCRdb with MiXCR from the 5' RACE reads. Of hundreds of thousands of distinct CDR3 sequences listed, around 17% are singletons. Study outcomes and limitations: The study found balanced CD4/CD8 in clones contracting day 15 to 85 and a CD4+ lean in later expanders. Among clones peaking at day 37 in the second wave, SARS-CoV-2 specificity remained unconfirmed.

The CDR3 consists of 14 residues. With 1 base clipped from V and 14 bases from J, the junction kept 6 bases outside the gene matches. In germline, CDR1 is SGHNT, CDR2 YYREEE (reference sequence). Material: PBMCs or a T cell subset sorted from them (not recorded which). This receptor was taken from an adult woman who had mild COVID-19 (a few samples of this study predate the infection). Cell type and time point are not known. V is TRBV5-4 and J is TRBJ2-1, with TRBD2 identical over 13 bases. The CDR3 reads CASSLTSGGAREFF. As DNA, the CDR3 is TGTGCCAGCAGCTTGACTAGCGGGGGGGCCAGAGAGTTCTTC. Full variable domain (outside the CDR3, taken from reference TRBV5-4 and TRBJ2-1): ETGVTQSPTHLIKTRGQQVTLRCSSQSGHNTVSWYQQALGQGPQFIFQYYREEENGRGNFPPRFSGLQFPNYSSELNVNALELDDSALYLCASSLTSGGAREFFGPGTRLTVL.